This T cell receptor beta chain derives from a study of sequential checkpoint blockade in melanoma. In the study overall: DNA from about a hundred pretreatment tumor samples underwent TCRβ immunosequencing.

V dropped 2 bases and J dropped 2; count of bases not matched to a gene: 0. This CDR3 is built from 15 residues. The germline V gene has CDR1 MNHGY and CDR2 SAAAGT. Repertoires were generated with immunoSEQ multiplex PCR, while TCRdb's copy carries only in-frame clones and drops some. The sample gives around 4,000 clones, around 23% of which show up once; around 14% is in the top ten. Regarding treatment: randomized to nivolumab then ipilimumab (arm A) or the reverse (arm B). By sample share, this clone is medium-sized (0.01 to 0.1%). The rearrangement joins TRBV6-8 to TRBJ1-3, with 10 positions matching TRBD1. Sequenced here: tumor tissue (inferred from file names), sampled from a patient given nivolumab and ipilimumab in sequence. The receptor was derived from a human donor with melanoma. CDR3 nucleotide sequence: TGTGCCAGCAGTTACGGGACAGGGGCTGGAAACACCATATATTTT. It specifies CASSYGTGAGNTIYF.